This entry lists 5 T cell receptor beta chains sequenced from one sample in a study of cytomegalovirus exposure and HLA in healthy donors. The PCR used 60 Vbeta and 13 Jbeta primers. Some clones are missing from TCRdb's copy, which holds only in-frame ones; the method was immunoSEQ multiplex PCR. The sample comprises 120,000 or so clones, about three quarters of which are singletons, and less than 3.5% rests with the top ten. Input material: PBMCs. These receptor sequences come from a woman between 40 and 55 years old in good health and CMV-seropositive.

CDR3 nucleotides: TGTGCCAGCACCTCCGGTGGGAGCCCAGCTGTCGAGCAGTACTTC. This encodes CASTSGGSPAVEQYF. The chain carries TRBV7-2 and TRBJ2-7; maybe TRBD2 (5 bases). The CDR3 runs to 15 residues. Trimming shortened V by 7 bases and J by 6 bases, and 22 bases separated the two germline ends. From germline, CDR1 is SGHTA and CDR2 FQGNSA. Based on the CDR3 plus reference TRBV7-2 and TRBJ2-7, the full variable domain is GAGVSQSPSNKVTEKGKDVELRCDPISGHTALYWYRQSLGQGLEFLIYFQGNSAPDKSGLPSDRFSAERTGGSVSTLTIQRTQQEDSAVYLCASTSGGSPAVEQYFGPGTRLTVT.

This chain connects TRBV14 to TRBJ1-5; D not resolved. Germline CDR1 reads SGHDN; CDR2 reads FVKESK. V was trimmed by 2 bases and J by 6 bases, leaving 17 bases between them. This CDR3 comprises 16 residues. CDR3 coding DNA: TGTGCCAGCAGCCAAACCAACGGGGAGGGCTTTCAGCCCCAGCATTTT. It codes for CASSQTNGEGFQPQHF. The full variable domain, with the rest looked up from reference TRBV14 and TRBJ1-5, is EAGVTQFPSHSVIEKGQTVTLRCDPISGHDNLYWYRRVMGKEIKFLLHFVKESKQDESGMPNNRFLAERTGGTYSTLKVQPAELEDSGVYFCASSQTNGEGFQPQHFGDGTRLSIL.

The rearrangement joins TRBV2 to TRBJ1-2; 9 bases line up with TRBD1. The V gene end was trimmed by 6 bases and the J gene end by 4 bases; junction bases not matched to a gene: 6. This CDR3 is 14 amino acids long. Germline V lookup: CDR1 SNHLY, CDR2 FYNNEI. The CDR3 DNA reads TGTGCCAGCAGCCAGGGACAGGGTCCCTATGGCTACACCTTC. Translating it yields CASSQGQGPYGYTF.

As DNA, the CDR3 is TGTGCCAGCTCACCGGATCGGGGCACTGAAGCTTTCTTT. This encodes CASSPDRGTEAFF. The V and J genes are TRBV18 and TRBJ1-1; no clear D. V was cut by 3 bases and J by 4 bases, with 9 bases left in between. From germline, CDR1 is KGHSH and CDR2 LQKENI. The CDR3 totals 13 residues.

V gene TRBV19 combines with J gene TRBJ1-1; 7 positions agree with TRBD1. CDR1 LNHDA and CDR2 SQIVND come from the germline V gene (reference sequence). The CDR3 sequence is 16 residues long. J lost 3 bases, V lost 5 bases, and 12 bases had no gene match. CDR3 protein: CASSGGPGQSDTEAFF. In DNA form, the CDR3 reads TGTGCCAGTAGTGGGGGACCGGGACAGAGCGACACTGAAGCTTTCTTT.